The 15 T cell receptor beta chains reported below all come from one sample, sequenced in a study of metastatic and nonmetastatic thyroid tumors. TCRdb called clones again from the PCR reads with MiXCR. The sample lists about 30,000 clones, roughly a tenth seen once, with about a sixth in the top ten. Every patient was untreated before thyroid surgery. The sample was blood. All receptors derive from a female donor with papillary thyroid cancer or a benign thyroid nodule (not recorded which). Some clones in this sample may be carry-over from other donors' samples.

At least ten counts were recorded for this clone. The genes are TRBV6-1 and TRBJ1-4; 7 nucleotides agree with TRBD1. CDR1 MNHNS and CDR2 SASEGT come from the germline V gene. V shed 5 bases, J shed 7 bases, and the junction held 4 bases outside the gene matches. There are 13 residues in the CDR3. The CDR3 reads CASSTGAVEKLFF. As DNA, the CDR3 is TGTGCCAGCAGTACAGGGGCTGTTGAAAAACTGTTTTTT.

This clone was observed many times. The rearrangement uses TRBV12-3 or TRBV12-4 and TRBJ2-6, with 10 bases that match TRBD1. The ends lost 6 bases at V and 0 bases at J; junction bases unmatched: 2. The length of the CDR3 is 16 residues. The CDR3 protein is CASRRTGGSGANVLTF. In DNA, the CDR3 is TGTGCCAGCAGGCGGACAGGGGGCTCTGGGGCCAACGTCCTGACTTTC.

The genes are TRBV2 and TRBJ2-2, with 10 bases lining up with TRBD2. The CDR3 has 14 residues. Per the germline V gene, CDR1 is SNHLY and CDR2 is FYNNEI. V lost 6 bases to trimming and J lost 7 bases; unmatched junction nucleotides: 5. DNA for the CDR3: TGTGCCAGCAGCGGACTAGCGGAGGGCGGGGAGCTGTTTTTT. As protein: CASSGLAEGGELFF.

This clone came up many times. The gene calls are TRBV20-1 and TRBJ2-6; 8 nucleotides line up with TRBD2. This CDR3 is built from 16 residues. Germline trimming cut 5 bases from V and 6 bases from J; bases unmatched to any gene: 12. Germline CDR1 and CDR2: DFQATT and SNEGSKA (reference sequence). CDR3 nucleotide sequence: TGCAGTGCTCCAACGAGCGGGAGAAATGAGGCCAACGTCCTGACTTTC. Protein sequence: CSAPTSGRNEANVLTF.

In its sample, this clone was seen a few times. The genes are TRBV28 and TRBJ2-1; the match to TRBD1 covers 10 bases. Per germline, CDR1 MDHEN and CDR2 SYDVKM. The CDR3 extends over 14 amino acids. Germline trimming cut 8 bases from V and 6 bases from J; bases unmatched to any gene: 7. This chain's CDR3 is CASSSWTGGNEQFF. The CDR3 nucleotides read TGTGCCAGCTCCTCATGGACAGGGGGCAATGAGCAGTTCTTC.

There are a few counts of this clone. The chain joins TRBV15 to TRBJ1-2; the D is unclear. The ends were cut back, 5 bases at V and 5 bases at J, with 12 bases in the middle. CDR1 and CDR2 from the germline V gene are LNHNV and YYDKDF (reference sequence). This CDR3 has 13 amino acids. Here the CDR3 reads CATSFEAGYGYTF. The CDR3 DNA is TGTGCCACCAGCTTTGAGGCCGGGTATGGCTACACCTTC.

This clone has ten or more counts. This chain links TRBV5-1 with TRBJ1-6; D is uncertain. This CDR3 region has 15 residues. Germline loops: CDR1 SGHRS, CDR2 YFSETQ. V lost 5 bases to trimming and J lost 7 bases, with 16 bases between them. CDR3: CASRGGESNNSPLHF. DNA of the CDR3: TGCGCCAGCAGGGGTGGGGAGTCCAACAATTCACCCCTCCACTTT.

This clone appeared many times. The rearrangement uses TRBV27 and TRBJ2-7; TRBD1 might be the D (6 bases). Trimming took off 9 bases at V and 6 bases at J, with 15 bases between the two ends. Germline assignment: CDR1 MNHEY and CDR2 SMNVEV (reference sequence). The CDR3 is 12 amino acids. The CDR3: CASAGVGVEQYF. Written as DNA, the CDR3 is TGTGCCAGTGCAGGGGTTGGGGTCGAGCAGTACTTC.

This clone was found many times. The chain links TRBV20-1 to TRBJ2-1, with unresolved D. The CDR3 covers 9 residues. CDR1 is DFQATT and CDR2 is SNEGSKA in the germline V gene (reference sequence). Trimming took off 4 bases at V and 10 bases at J, with 5 bases between the two ends. The CDR3 DNA reads TGCAGTGCTACTCGCGAGCAGTTCTTC. This codes for CSATREQFF.

This clone was counted only a few times. The chain couples TRBV6-2 or TRBV6-3 to TRBJ1-3; D is possibly TRBD1 (5 bases). This CDR3 comprises 14 residues. Germline V gives CDR1 MNHEY, CDR2 SVGEGT. The ends were cut back, 6 bases at V and 0 bases at J, with 9 bases in the middle. The CDR3, as DNA: TGTGCCAGCAGCGAGGGACGCTCTGGAAACACCATATATTTT. Translated, it gives CASSEGRSGNTIYF.

This clone was seen many times. The genes are TRBV28 and TRBJ1-4; 8 positions match TRBD1. V trimming: 6 bases; J trimming: 0 bases; junction bases outside the gene matches: 9. Germline V gives CDR1 MDHEN, CDR2 SYDVKM. This CDR3 comprises 17 residues. CDR3 sequence reads: CASSPVDRAPTNEKLFF. CDR3 nucleotides: TGTGCCAGCAGCCCTGTGGACAGGGCCCCAACTAATGAAAAACTGTTTTTT. Full variable domain (remainder filled in from reference TRBV28 and TRBJ1-4): DVKVTQSSRYLVKRTGEKVFLECVQDMDHENMFWYRQDPGLGLRLIYFSYDVKMKEKGDIPEGYSVSREKKERFSLILESASTNQTSMYLCASSPVDRAPTNEKLFFGSGTQLSVL.

In this sample, this clone turned up many times. The J gene is TRBJ2-1, the V gene TRBV20-1, with D possibly TRBD1 on 6 matching bases. Germline loops: CDR1 DFQATT, CDR2 SNEGSKA (reference sequence). The CDR3 runs to 15 residues. Deletions cut 1 base from V and 0 bases from J, with 10 bases between. The CDR3 protein is CSARGYRDSYNEQFF. DNA of the CDR3: TGCAGTGCTAGAGGGTACAGGGACTCCTACAATGAGCAGTTCTTC.

The table lists this clone with many counts. The V gene is TRBV7-2, the J gene TRBJ2-1; weak D call: TRBD1 (5 bases). The germline V gene has CDR1 SGHTA and CDR2 FQGNSA. Trimming took off 4 bases at V and 3 bases at J, with 13 bases between the two ends. CDR3 length: 15 residues. CDR3 nucleotide sequence: TGTGCCAGCAGCTCATTTCTGGACATCTACAATGAGCAGTTCTTC. Protein: CASSSFLDIYNEQFF.

This clone showed up many times. The chain recombines TRBV11-2 with TRBJ2-7, with 7 bases aligning to TRBD2. With 3 bases clipped from V and 5 bases from J, the junction kept 19 bases outside the gene matches. The CDR3 has 18 residues. Germline loops: CDR1 SGHAT, CDR2 FQNNGV. The CDR3 coding sequence is TGTGCCAGCAGCTTCTCCGGCCTTCGACGGGCGGGAGCGGACGAGCAGTACTTC. It encodes CASSFSGLRRAGADEQYF.

For this clone: This may arise from a read error, as a much more abundant clone is one base away. Other DNA sequences in the sample encode the same CDR3. V usage is TRBV5-1 and J usage is TRBJ1-6; TRBD1 agrees at 9 bases. Germline loops: CDR1 SGHRS, CDR2 YFSETQ. The length of the CDR3 is 17 residues. The CDR3 loop is CASSLDARDRDNSPLHF. DNA of the CDR3: TGTGCCAGCAGCCTGGATGCTCGGGACAGGGATAATTCACCCCTCCACTTT.